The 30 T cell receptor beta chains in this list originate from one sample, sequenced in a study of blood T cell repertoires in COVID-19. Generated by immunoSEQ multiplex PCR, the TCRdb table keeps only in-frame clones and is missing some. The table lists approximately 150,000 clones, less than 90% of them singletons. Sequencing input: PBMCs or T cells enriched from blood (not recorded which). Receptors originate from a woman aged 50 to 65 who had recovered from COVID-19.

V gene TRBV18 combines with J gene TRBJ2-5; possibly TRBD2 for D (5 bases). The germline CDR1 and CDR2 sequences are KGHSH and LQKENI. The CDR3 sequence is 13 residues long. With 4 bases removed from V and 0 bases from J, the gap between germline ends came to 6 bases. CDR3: CASSREYQETQYF. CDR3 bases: TGTGCCAGCTCACGGGAGTACCAAGAGACCCAGTACTTC.

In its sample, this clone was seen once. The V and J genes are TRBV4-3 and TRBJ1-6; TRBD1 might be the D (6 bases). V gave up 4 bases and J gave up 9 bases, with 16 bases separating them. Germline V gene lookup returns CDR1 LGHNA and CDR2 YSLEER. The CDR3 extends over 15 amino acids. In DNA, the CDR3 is TGCGCCAGCAGCCCAGAGCACAGGGCAGGTTCACCCCTCCACTTT. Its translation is CASSPEHRAGSPLHF.

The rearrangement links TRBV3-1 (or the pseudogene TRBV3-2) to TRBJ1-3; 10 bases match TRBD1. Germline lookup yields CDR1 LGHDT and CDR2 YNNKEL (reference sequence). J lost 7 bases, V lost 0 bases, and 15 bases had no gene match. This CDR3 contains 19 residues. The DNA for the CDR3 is TGTGCCAGCAGCCAAGATCTGACAGGGGGCATAGGTGTAGGGAACACCATATATTTT. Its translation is CASSQDLTGGIGVGNTIYF.

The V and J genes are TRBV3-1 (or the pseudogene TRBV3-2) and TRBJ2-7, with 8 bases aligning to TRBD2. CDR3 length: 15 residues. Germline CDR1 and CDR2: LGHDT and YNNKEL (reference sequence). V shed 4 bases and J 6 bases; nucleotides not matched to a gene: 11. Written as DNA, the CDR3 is TGTGCCAGCAGCCCGACGAGAGCGGGGGCTGGCGAGCAGTACTTC. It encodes CASSPTRAGAGEQYF.

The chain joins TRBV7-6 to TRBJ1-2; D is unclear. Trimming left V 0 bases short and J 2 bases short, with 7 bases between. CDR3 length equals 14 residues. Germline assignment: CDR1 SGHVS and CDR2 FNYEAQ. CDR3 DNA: TGTGCCAGCAGCTTAGCGGGAGGAAACTATGGCTACACCTTC. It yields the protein CASSLAGGNYGYTF. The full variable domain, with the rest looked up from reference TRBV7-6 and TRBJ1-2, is GAGVSQSPRYKVTKRGQDVALRCDPISGHVSLYWYRQALGQGPEFLTYFNYEAQQDKSGLPNDRFSAERPEGSISTLTIQRTEQRDSAMYRCASSLAGGNYGYTFGSGTRLTVV.

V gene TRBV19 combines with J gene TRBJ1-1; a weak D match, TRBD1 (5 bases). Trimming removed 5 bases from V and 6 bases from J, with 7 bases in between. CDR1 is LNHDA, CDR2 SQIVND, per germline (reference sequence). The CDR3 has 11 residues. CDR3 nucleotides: TGTGCCAGTAGTCGGGGGTCTGAAGCTTTCTTT. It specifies CASSRGSEAFF.

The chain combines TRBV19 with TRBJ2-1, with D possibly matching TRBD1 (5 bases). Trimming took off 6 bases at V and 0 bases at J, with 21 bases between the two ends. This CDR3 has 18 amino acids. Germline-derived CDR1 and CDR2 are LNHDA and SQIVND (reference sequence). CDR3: CASSRQSNPQSSYNEQFF. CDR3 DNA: TGTGCCAGTAGCCGACAGAGTAACCCTCAGAGCTCCTACAATGAGCAGTTCTTC.

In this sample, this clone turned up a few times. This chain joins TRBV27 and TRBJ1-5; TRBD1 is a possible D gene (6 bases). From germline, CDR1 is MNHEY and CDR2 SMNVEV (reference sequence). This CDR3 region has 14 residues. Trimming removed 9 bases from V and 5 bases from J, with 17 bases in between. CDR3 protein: CASSGRGDYQPQHF. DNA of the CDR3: TGTGCCAGTTCGGGCAGGGGTGACTATCAGCCCCAGCATTTT.

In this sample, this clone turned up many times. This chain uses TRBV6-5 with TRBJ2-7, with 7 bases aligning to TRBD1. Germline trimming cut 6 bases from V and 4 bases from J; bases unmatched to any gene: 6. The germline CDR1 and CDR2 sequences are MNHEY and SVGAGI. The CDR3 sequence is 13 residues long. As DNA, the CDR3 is TGTGCCAGCAGGCGACAGGGAATGTACGAGCAGTACTTC. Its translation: CASRRQGMYEQYF.

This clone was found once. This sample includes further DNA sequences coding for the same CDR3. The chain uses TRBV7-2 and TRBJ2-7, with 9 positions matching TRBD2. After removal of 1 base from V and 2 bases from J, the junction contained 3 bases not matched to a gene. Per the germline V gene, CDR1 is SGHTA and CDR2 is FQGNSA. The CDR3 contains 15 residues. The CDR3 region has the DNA TGTGCCAGCAGCTTAGGGGCTAGCGGGACCTACGAGCAGTACTTC. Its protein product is CASSLGASGTYEQYF.

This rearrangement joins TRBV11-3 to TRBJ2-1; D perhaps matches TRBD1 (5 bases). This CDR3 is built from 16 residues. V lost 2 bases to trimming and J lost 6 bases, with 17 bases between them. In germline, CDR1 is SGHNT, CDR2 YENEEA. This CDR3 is CASSLSPGIVSNEQFF. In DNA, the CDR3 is TGTGCCAGCAGCTTATCTCCAGGGATAGTTTCCAATGAGCAGTTCTTC.

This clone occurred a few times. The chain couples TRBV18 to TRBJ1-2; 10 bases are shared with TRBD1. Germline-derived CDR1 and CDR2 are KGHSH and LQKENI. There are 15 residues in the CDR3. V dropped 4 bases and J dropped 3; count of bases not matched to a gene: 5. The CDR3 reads CASSRGTGADYGYTF. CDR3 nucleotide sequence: TGTGCCAGCTCACGGGGGACAGGGGCGGACTATGGCTACACCTTC.

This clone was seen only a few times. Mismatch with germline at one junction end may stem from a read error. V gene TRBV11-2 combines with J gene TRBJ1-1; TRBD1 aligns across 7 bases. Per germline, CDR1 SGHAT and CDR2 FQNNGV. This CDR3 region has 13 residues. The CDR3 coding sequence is TGTGCCAGCAGCCTAGACAGGGAAACTGAAGCTTTCTTT. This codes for CASSLDRETEAFF.

The CDR3 DNA reads TGTGCCAGCGCTCCAGTCCCCTACGAGCAGTACTTC. Its protein product is CASAPVPYEQYF. This chain links TRBV7-8 with TRBJ2-7; D is unresolved. Trimming removed 8 bases from V and 2 bases from J, with 10 bases in between. Germline V gene lookup returns CDR1 SGHVS and CDR2 FQNEAQ. This CDR3 is 12 amino acids long.

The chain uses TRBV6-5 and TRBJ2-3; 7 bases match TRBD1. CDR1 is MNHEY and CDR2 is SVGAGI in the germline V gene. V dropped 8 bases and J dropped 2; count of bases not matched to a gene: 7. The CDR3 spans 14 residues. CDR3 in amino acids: CASQTGLFTDTQYF. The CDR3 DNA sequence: TGTGCCAGCCAGACAGGGCTTTTCACAGATACGCAGTATTTT.

CDR3 in amino acids: CAISESGTGAYEQYF. The CDR3 coding sequence is TGTGCCATCAGTGAGTCGGGGACAGGGGCCTACGAGCAGTACTTC. The genes are TRBV10-3 and TRBJ2-7; TRBD1 agrees at 10 bases. This CDR3 has 15 residues. Unmatched junction bases numbered 1, after V lost 0 bases and J lost 2 bases. Germline CDR1 and CDR2: ENHRY and SYGVKD.

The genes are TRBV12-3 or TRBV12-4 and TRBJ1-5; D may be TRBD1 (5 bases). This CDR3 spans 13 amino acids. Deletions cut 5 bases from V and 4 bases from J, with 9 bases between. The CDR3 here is CASSGHTNQPQHF. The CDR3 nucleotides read TGTGCCAGCAGTGGACACACGAATCAGCCCCAGCATTTT.

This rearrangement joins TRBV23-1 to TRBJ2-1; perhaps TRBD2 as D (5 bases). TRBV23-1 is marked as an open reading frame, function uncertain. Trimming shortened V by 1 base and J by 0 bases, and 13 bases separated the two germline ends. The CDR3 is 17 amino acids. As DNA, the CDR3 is TGCGCCAGCAGTCAATTTGGGGAGCTGAGCTCCTACAATGAGCAGTTCTTC. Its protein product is CASSQFGELSSYNEQFF.

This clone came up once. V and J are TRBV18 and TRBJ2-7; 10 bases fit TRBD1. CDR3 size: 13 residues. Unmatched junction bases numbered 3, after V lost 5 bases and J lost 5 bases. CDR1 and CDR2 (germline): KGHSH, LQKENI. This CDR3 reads CASSDDRGHEQYF. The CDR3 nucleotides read TGTGCCAGCTCAGACGACAGGGGGCACGAGCAGTACTTC. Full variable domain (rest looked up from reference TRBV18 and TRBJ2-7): NAGVMQNPRHLVRRRGQEARLRCSPMKGHSHVYWYRQLPEEGLKFMVYLQKENIIDESGMPKERFSAEFPKEGPSILRIQQVVRGDSAAYFCASSDDRGHEQYFGPGTRLTVT.

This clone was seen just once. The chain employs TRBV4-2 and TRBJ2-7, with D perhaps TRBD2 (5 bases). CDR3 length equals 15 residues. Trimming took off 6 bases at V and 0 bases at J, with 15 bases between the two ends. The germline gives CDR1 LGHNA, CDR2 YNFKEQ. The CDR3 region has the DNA TGTGCCAGCAGTCCAGAGCAAGCGGTCTCCTACGAGCAGTACTTC. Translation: CASSPEQAVSYEQYF.

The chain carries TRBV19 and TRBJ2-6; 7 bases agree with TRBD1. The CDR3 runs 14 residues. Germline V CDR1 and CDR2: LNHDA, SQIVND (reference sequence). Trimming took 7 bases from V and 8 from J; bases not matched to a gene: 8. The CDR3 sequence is CASKEIQGTNVLTF. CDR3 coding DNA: TGTGCCAGTAAAGAAATACAGGGGACCAACGTCCTGACTTTC.

CDR3: CASSFSRGNYNEQFF. The CDR3 DNA follows: TGTGCCAGCAGCTTTTCTCGGGGTAACTACAATGAGCAGTTCTTC. The genes are TRBV7-6 and TRBJ2-1; D is possibly TRBD2 (5 bases). The V and J ends lost 3 bases and 3 bases respectively, with 12 bases between them. The CDR3 spans 15 residues. The germline gives CDR1 SGHVS, CDR2 FNYEAQ. The whole variable domain, remainder taken from reference TRBV7-6 and TRBJ2-1, is GAGVSQSPRYKVTKRGQDVALRCDPISGHVSLYWYRQALGQGPEFLTYFNYEAQQDKSGLPNDRFSAERPEGSISTLTIQRTEQRDSAMYRCASSFSRGNYNEQFFGPGTRLTVL.

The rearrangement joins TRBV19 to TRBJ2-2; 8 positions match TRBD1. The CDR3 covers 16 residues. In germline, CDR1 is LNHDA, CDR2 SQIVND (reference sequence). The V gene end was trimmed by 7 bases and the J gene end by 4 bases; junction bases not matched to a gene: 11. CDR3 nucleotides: TGTGCCAGTACCTTAGCAGGGGGCTTGGGCACCGGGGAGCTGTTTTTT. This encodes CASTLAGGLGTGELFF.

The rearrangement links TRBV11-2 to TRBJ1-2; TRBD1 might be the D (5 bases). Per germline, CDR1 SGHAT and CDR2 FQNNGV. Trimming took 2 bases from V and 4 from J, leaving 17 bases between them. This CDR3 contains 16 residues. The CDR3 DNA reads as TGTGCCAGCAGCTTACACGAAGGGACTGGCGGCTATGGCTACACCTTC. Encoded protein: CASSLHEGTGGYGYTF.

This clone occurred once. CDR3 sequence: CASSFYFTYTQYF. CDR3 nucleotide sequence: TGTGCCAGCAGCTTTTACTTCACCTATACGCAGTATTTT. J is TRBJ2-3 and V is TRBV7-2; no clear D. The CDR3 is 13 residues long. V was cut by 3 bases and J by 7 bases, with 11 bases left in between. CDR1 and CDR2 (germline): SGHTA, FQGNSA.

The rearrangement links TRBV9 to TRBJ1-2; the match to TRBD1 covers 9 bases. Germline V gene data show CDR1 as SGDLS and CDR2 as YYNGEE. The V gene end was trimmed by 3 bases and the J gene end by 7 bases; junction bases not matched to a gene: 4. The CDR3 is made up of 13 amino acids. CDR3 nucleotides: TGTGCCAGCAGCGAGGGACAGGGATCTGGCTACACCTTC. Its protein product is CASSEGQGSGYTF.

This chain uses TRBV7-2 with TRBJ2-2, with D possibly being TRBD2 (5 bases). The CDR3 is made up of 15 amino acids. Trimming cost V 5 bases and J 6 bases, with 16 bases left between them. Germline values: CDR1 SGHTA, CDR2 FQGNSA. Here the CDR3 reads CASSLLVIEPGELFF. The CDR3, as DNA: TGTGCCAGCAGCCTACTAGTGATTGAGCCCGGGGAGCTGTTTTTT.

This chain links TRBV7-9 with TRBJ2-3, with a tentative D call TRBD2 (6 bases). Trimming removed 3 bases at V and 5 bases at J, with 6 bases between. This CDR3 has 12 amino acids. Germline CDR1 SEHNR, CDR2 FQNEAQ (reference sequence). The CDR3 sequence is CASSLGLDTQYF. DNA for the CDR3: TGTGCCAGCAGCTTGGGACTAGATACGCAGTATTTT. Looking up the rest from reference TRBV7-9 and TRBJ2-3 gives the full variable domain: DTGVSQNPRHKITKRGQNVTFRCDPISEHNRLYWYRQTLGQGPEFLTYFQNEAQLEKSRLLSDRFSAERPKGSFSTLEIQRTEQGDSAMYLCASSLGLDTQYFGPGTRLTVL.

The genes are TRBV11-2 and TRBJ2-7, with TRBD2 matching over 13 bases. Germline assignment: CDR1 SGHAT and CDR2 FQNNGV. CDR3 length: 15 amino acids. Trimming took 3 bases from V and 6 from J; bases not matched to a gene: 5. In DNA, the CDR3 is TGTGCCAGCAGCTTCGGACTAGCGGGAGTTAGCGAGCAGTACTTC. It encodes CASSFGLAGVSEQYF.

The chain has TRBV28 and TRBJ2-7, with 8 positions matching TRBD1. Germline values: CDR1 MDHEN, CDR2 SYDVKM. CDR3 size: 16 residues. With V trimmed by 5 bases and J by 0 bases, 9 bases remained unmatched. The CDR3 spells CASSRPQGAFSYEQYF. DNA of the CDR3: TGTGCCAGCAGTCGCCCCCAGGGGGCCTTCTCCTACGAGCAGTACTTC.